This TCR beta chain was sequenced during a study of blood T cells in healthy people across ages. Study-level points and caveats: The recorded TCR beta diversity per million T cells decreased in a roughly linear manner with age. It was the long-lived donors that had more naive CD4+ cells and higher diversity than aged donors.

Comment on this clonotype: The antigen is not known.

Per germline, CDR1 DFQATT and CDR2 SNEGSKA (reference sequence). The CDR3 has 16 residues. The ends were cut back, 0 bases at V and 5 bases at J, with 16 bases in the middle. Those donating, healthy Caucasian individuals from Russia, were aged 6 to 90. For the second PCR, which ran for roughly 7 to 11 cycles, a sample-barcoded 5' primer and a J-beta primer mix were used. Each CDR3 protein is one row after TCRdb ran MiXCR on the 5' RACE reads. The table records more than 650,000 distinct CDR3 sequences, roughly 20% of them present only once. The chain joins TRBV20-1 to TRBJ1-4, with a weak D call TRBD1 (6 bases). The sample comprised blood. This TCR came from a man aged 70-80 years in good health. CDR3 amino acids: CSAREKTGLWNEKLFF. The CDR3, as DNA: TGCAGTGCTAGAGAAAAAACAGGGTTATGGAATGAAAAACTGTTTTTT.